This T cell receptor beta chain was captured by sequencing in a study of a mutant IDH1 vaccine in newly diagnosed glioma. As for the study in general: Treated patients had a mean age of roughly 44 years and a sex split that was approximately 62% male and 37.5% female.

Study outcomes and limitations: The study observed vaccine-induced immune responses in 93.3% of patients.

This clone was seen only once. Its target is unknown. V lost 5 bases to trimming and J lost 2 bases, with 13 bases between them. CDR1 LNHDA and CDR2 SQIVND come from the germline V gene (reference sequence). The CDR3 consists of 14 residues. Sequencing used immunoSEQ multiplex PCR; TCRdb keeps in-frame clones, though not all of them. The sample lists 20,000 to 25,000 clones, roughly 89% occurring once. Described time point: week 11, during vaccination. Every single dose of the vaccine, 300 ug of mutant IDH1 20-mer peptide, came with topical imiquimod. This chain links TRBV19 with TRBJ2-7; D not certain. The sequencing used PBMCs, collected from a glioma patient whose treatment included an IDH1 peptide vaccine. This clonotype was obtained from a woman aged 40 to 49 with glioma. The CDR3 DNA follows: TGTGCCAGTAGTCATTCGCGGCCACCCTACGAGCAGTACTTC. This encodes CASSHSRPPYEQYF.